These 11 T cell receptor beta chains came from one sample sequenced in a study of radiotherapy plus CTLA-4 blockade in lung cancer. The assay was immunoSEQ multiplex PCR, and TCRdb's table has in-frame clones only and misses some. The table lists roughly 32,000 clones, 70% to 90% of them singletons. This specimen consisted of peripheral blood, obtained from a patient treated with radiotherapy plus ipilimumab. These receptors all stem from a human donor with non-small cell lung cancer that progressed on radiotherapy plus ipilimumab.

The V call is TRBV4-2, the J call TRBJ2-7; TRBD2 matches at 10 bases. The CDR3 runs to 16 residues. Trimming cost V 0 bases and J 5 bases; bases outside gene matches: 7. Germline lookup yields CDR1 LGHNA and CDR2 YNFKEQ. The CDR3 DNA reads TGTGCCAGCAGCCAAGAGTCCAGCGGGGGGGCGGACGAGCAGTACTTC. Translation gives CASSQESSGGADEQYF.

The chain combines TRBV29-1 with TRBJ2-7; D might be TRBD1 (5 bases). Per the germline V gene, CDR1 is SQVTM and CDR2 is ANQGSEA. This CDR3 comprises 12 residues. V lost 4 bases, J lost 0 bases, and 7 bases lay in between. The CDR3 bases are TGCAGCGTTGGGACACCCTCCTACGAGCAGTACTTC. Translated, it gives CSVGTPSYEQYF.

This clone was counted once. V is TRBV10-2 and J is TRBJ2-5; possibly TRBD1 for D (5 bases). The CDR3 is 14 amino acids. Germline loops: CDR1 WSHSY, CDR2 SAAADI. V was clipped by 6 bases and J by 2 bases, with 13 bases between them. The CDR3: CASSSGQGQETQYF. The DNA of the CDR3 is TGCGCCAGCAGCTCTGGGCAGGGACAAGAGACCCAGTACTTC.

The rearrangement links TRBV19 to TRBJ2-2; the D gene is possibly TRBD1 (6 bases). Germline values: CDR1 LNHDA, CDR2 SQIVND (reference sequence). This CDR3 contains 14 residues. V was shortened by 6 bases and J by 5 bases, with 13 bases between the two germline ends. CDR3 region: CASRDPGETGELFF. Written as DNA, the CDR3 is TGTGCCAGTAGAGATCCAGGGGAGACCGGGGAGCTGTTTTTT.

The chain couples TRBV18 to TRBJ1-2; 9 bases align to TRBD1. This CDR3 contains 14 residues. V shed 5 bases and J 7 bases; nucleotides not matched to a gene: 8. CDR1 and CDR2 from the germline V gene are KGHSH and LQKENI. The CDR3 spells CASSEQGADSGYTF. As DNA, the CDR3 is TGTGCCAGCTCAGAACAGGGGGCGGATAGTGGCTACACCTTC.

This clone was seen a handful of times. The chain joins TRBV7-9 to TRBJ1-4, with a weak D call TRBD1 (6 bases). The V end was cut by 6 bases, the J end by 6 bases, with 11 bases between. Per germline, CDR1 SEHNR and CDR2 FQNEAQ (reference sequence). The CDR3 is made up of 13 amino acids. The chain's CDR3 is CASSAGTYEKLFF. The CDR3 coding sequence is TGTGCCAGCAGTGCCGGGACATATGAAAAACTGTTTTTT.

The V gene is TRBV4-2, the J gene TRBJ1-6; D is possibly TRBD1 (6 bases). The CDR3 is made up of 17 amino acids. The V gene's germline CDR1 is LGHNA and CDR2 YNFKEQ. V gave up 2 bases and J gave up 6 bases, with 17 bases separating them. CDR3 coding DNA: TGTGCCAGCAGCCAACCCGGACAGTCATTCTTTAATTCACCCCTCCACTTT. Protein sequence: CASSQPGQSFFNSPLHF.

The DNA of the CDR3 is TGTGCCAGCAGCTTGACGGTGAGGTTCCCTGGGGCCAACGTCCTGACTTTC. Amino acid sequence: CASSLTVRFPGANVLTF. The chain is built from TRBV7-2 and TRBJ2-6; D not resolved. With 3 bases removed from V and 2 bases from J, the gap between germline ends came to 14 bases. The CDR3 totals 17 residues. CDR1 and CDR2 (germline): SGHTA, FQGNSA. Using reference TRBV7-2 and TRBJ2-6 for the parts outside the CDR3, the full variable domain is GAGVSQSPSNKVTEKGKDVELRCDPISGHTALYWYRQSLGQGLEFLIYFQGNSAPDKSGLPSDRFSAERTGGSVSTLTIQRTQQEDSAVYLCASSLTVRFPGANVLTFGAGSRLTVL.

The chain links TRBV6-1 to TRBJ2-3; D might be TRBD2 (5 bases). V lost 6 bases and J 0 bases, leaving 13 bases between the germline ends. Germline V gene lookup returns CDR1 MNHNS and CDR2 SASEGT. This CDR3 spans 15 amino acids. The CDR3 nucleotides are TGTGCCAGCAGACGGAGGTTCGCTAGCACAGATACGCAGTATTTT. Protein: CASRRRFASTDTQYF.

The chain uses TRBV5-1 and TRBJ2-7, with 8 bases fitting TRBD2. V shed 2 bases and J 1 base; nucleotides not matched to a gene: 17. Germline V gives CDR1 SGHRS, CDR2 YFSETQ. There are 19 residues in the CDR3. CDR3 residues: CASSFLRWRGAYPSYEQYF. CDR3 bases: TGCGCCAGCAGCTTCTTGCGGTGGCGGGGGGCCTATCCTTCCTACGAGCAGTACTTC. The full variable domain, completed using reference TRBV5-1 and TRBJ2-7, is KAGVTQTPRYLIKTRGQQVTLSCSPISGHRSVSWYQQTPGQGLQFLFEYFSETQRNKGNFPGRFSGRQFSNSRSEMNVSTLELGDSALYLCASSFLRWRGAYPSYEQYFGPGTRLTVT.

The rearrangement joins TRBV5-6 to TRBJ2-7; perhaps TRBD1 as D (5 bases). CDR1 is SGHDT and CDR2 is YYEEEE in the germline V gene. The CDR3 is 15 residues long. V was trimmed by 2 bases and J by 2 bases, leaving 14 bases between them. In DNA, the CDR3 is TGTGCCAGCAGCTTTTGGGGCCAGGGAACCTACGAGCAGTACTTC. Amino acid sequence: CASSFWGQGTYEQYF.